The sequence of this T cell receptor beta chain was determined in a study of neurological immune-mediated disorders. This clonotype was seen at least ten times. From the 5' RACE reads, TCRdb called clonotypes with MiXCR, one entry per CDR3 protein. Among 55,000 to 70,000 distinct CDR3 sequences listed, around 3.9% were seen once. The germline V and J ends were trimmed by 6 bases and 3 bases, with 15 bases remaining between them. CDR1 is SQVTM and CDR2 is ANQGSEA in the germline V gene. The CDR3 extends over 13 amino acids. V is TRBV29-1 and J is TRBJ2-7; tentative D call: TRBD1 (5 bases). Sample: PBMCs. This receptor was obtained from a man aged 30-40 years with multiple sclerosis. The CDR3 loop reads CSVDTGGNYEQYF. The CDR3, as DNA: TGCAGCGTGGACACTGGTGGCAACTACGAGCAGTACTTC.